The 22 T cell receptor beta chains in this list originate from one sample, sequenced in a study of beta chain features in type 1 diabetes. Study outcomes and limitations: Among all four CD4+ subsets, Type 1 diabetes patients had TCRB CDR3s that were moderately but significantly shorter.

No antigens are known for them. The whole isolated RNA underwent reverse transcription, so sequencing captured expressed TCRB transcripts. Profiling relied on immunoSEQ multiplex PCR, and the TCRdb table lists in-frame clones only, not all of them. The sample has more than 15,000 clones; approximately 70% are singletons. Specimen: stem cell memory CD4+ T cells from blood. All receptors derive from a man in his thirties or forties with type 1 diabetes.

This chain joins TRBV28 and TRBJ1-5; D gene ambiguous. CDR3 length: 12 amino acids. Germline CDR1 is MDHEN and CDR2 is SYDVKM. Trimming removed 1 base at V and 4 bases at J, with 2 bases between. CDR3 nucleotide sequence: TGTGCCAGCAGTTTATTAAATCAGCCCCAGCATTTT. Protein: CASSLLNQPQHF. Looking up the rest from reference TRBV28 and TRBJ1-5 gives the full variable domain: DVKVTQSSRYLVKRTGEKVFLECVQDMDHENMFWYRQDPGLGLRLIYFSYDVKMKEKGDIPEGYSVSREKKERFSLILESASTNQTSMYLCASSLLNQPQHFGDGTRLSIL.

The table lists this clone with a few counts. The chain joins TRBV5-4 to TRBJ2-7; maybe TRBD1 (5 bases). CDR3 length equals 14 residues. Germline V gives CDR1 SGHNT, CDR2 YYREEE (reference sequence). Trimming cost V 2 bases and J 3 bases, with 12 bases left between them. The DNA of the CDR3 is TGTGCCAGCAGCTTATTGGGGCAGGACTACGAGCAGTACTTC. Protein product: CASSLLGQDYEQYF.

The table lists this clone with a few counts. This chain connects TRBV29-1 to TRBJ1-1; TRBD1 agrees at 7 bases. The germline CDR1 and CDR2 sequences are SQVTM and ANQGSEA. V shed 4 bases and J 0 bases; nucleotides not matched to a gene: 11. This CDR3 region has 16 residues. The CDR3 nucleotides are TGCAGCGTTGGTGGACAGGAATTCCTTGTGAACACTGAAGCTTTCTTT. Amino acids: CSVGGQEFLVNTEAFF.

The chain has TRBV18 and TRBJ2-7; D uncertain. V gave up 4 bases and J gave up 4 bases, with 11 bases separating them. CDR3 length: 13 residues. Germline assignment: CDR1 KGHSH and CDR2 LQKENI. The CDR3 coding sequence is TGTGCCAGCTCACGAGGTTCTTTTTACGAGCAGTACTTC. Its translation is CASSRGSFYEQYF.

V gene TRBV15 combines with J gene TRBJ2-5; D gene ambiguous. The CDR3 spans 13 residues. V was shortened by 0 bases and J by 2 bases, with 4 bases between the two germline ends. Germline assignment: CDR1 LNHNV and CDR2 YYDKDF (reference sequence). Here the CDR3 DNA reads TGTGCCACCAGCAGAGACAGTCAAGAGACCCAGTACTTC. Residues: CATSRDSQETQYF.

The sample holds a few counts of this clone. The V and J genes are TRBV6-5 and TRBJ2-7, with a tentative D call TRBD1 (5 bases). The germline CDR1 and CDR2 sequences are MNHEY and SVGAGI. Trimming removed 2 bases from V and 3 bases from J, with 14 bases in between. This CDR3 contains 15 residues. CDR3 sequence: CASSYGDSTDYEQYF. In DNA form, the CDR3 reads TGTGCCAGCAGTTACGGTGACAGCACCGACTACGAGCAGTACTTC.

This chain links TRBV19 with TRBJ2-5; D gene unclear. The CDR3 loop spans 15 amino acids. Deletions cut 2 bases from V and 5 bases from J, with 15 bases between. In germline, CDR1 is LNHDA, CDR2 SQIVND (reference sequence). The CDR3 DNA sequence: TGTGCCAGTAGTATAAGAACTCAAGGCGGCGAGACCCAGTACTTC. Its translation: CASSIRTQGGETQYF. Complete variable domain (other parts from reference TRBV19 and TRBJ2-5): DGGITQSPKYLFRKEGQNVTLSCEQNLNHDAMYWYRQDPGQGLRLIYYSQIVNDFQKGDIAEGYSVSREKKESFPLTVTSAQKNPTAFYLCASSIRTQGGETQYFGPGTRLLVL.

The count of this clone is one. V and J are TRBV13 and TRBJ2-3, with D perhaps TRBD2 (7 bases). V gave up 5 bases and J gave up 0 bases, with 12 bases separating them. From germline, CDR1 is PRHDT and CDR2 FYEKMQ (reference sequence). The CDR3 has 15 residues. The CDR3 reads CASSLGGTSTDTQYF. In DNA, the CDR3 is TGTGCCAGCAGCCTCGGGGGGACAAGCACAGATACGCAGTATTTT.

The chain is built from TRBV19 and TRBJ1-5; the match to TRBD1 covers 8 bases. Germline V gene data show CDR1 as LNHDA and CDR2 as SQIVND (reference sequence). The CDR3 is 16 residues long. V was clipped by 3 bases and J by 3 bases; unmatched bases: 7. The DNA for the CDR3 is TGTGCCAGTAGTATCGGCTGGGACAGGTTCAATCAGCCCCAGCATTTT. As protein: CASSIGWDRFNQPQHF.

CDR3 sequence: CASSPRSGGNQPQHF. The CDR3, as DNA: TGTGCCAGCTCACCCCGGTCCGGGGGCAATCAGCCCCAGCATTTT. This sequence joins TRBV18 and TRBJ1-5; no clear D. This CDR3 has 15 amino acids. Trimming shortened V by 3 bases and J by 2 bases, and 11 bases separated the two germline ends. CDR1 and CDR2 from the germline V gene are KGHSH and LQKENI.

This chain links TRBV5-1 with TRBJ1-1; 8 bases are shared with TRBD1. The CDR3 consists of 16 residues. The V and J ends lost 0 bases and 1 base, in that order; junction bases with no gene match: 5. Germline CDR1 is SGHRS and CDR2 is YFSETQ. In DNA, the CDR3 is TGCGCCAGCAGCTTGGAAACAGGGGGGACGAACACTGAAGCTTTCTTT. Translating gives CASSLETGGTNTEAFF.

The chain employs TRBV2 and TRBJ1-6; D not resolved. The CDR3 is made up of 13 amino acids. V lost 4 bases and J lost 7, with 8 bases in between. Germline loops: CDR1 SNHLY, CDR2 FYNNEI. CDR3 sequence (DNA): TGTGCCAGCAGTGCAGCAGAGAATTCACCCCTCCACTTT. Protein: CASSAAENSPLHF.

The V gene is TRBV14, the J gene TRBJ2-3, with 10 bases that match TRBD1. V dropped 4 bases and J dropped 5; count of bases not matched to a gene: 9. CDR1 SGHDN and CDR2 FVKESK come from the germline V gene. The CDR3 length is 16 residues. CDR3 nucleotide sequence: TGTGCCAGCAGCCCTTATCGACAGGGGGCGAAAGATACGCAGTATTTT. Amino acids: CASSPYRQGAKDTQYF.

The rearrangement uses TRBV30 and TRBJ2-5, with 14 bases aligning to TRBD2. V was clipped by 2 bases and J by 2 bases; unmatched bases: 4. The germline V gene has CDR1 GTSNPN and CDR2 SVGIG (reference sequence). The CDR3 runs to 16 residues. In DNA, the CDR3 is TGTGCCTGGAGTCCTGGACTAGCGGGGGGTCAAGAGACCCAGTACTTC. The encoded protein is CAWSPGLAGGQETQYF.

The rearrangement uses TRBV6-5 and TRBJ2-7, with D possibly matching TRBD2 (6 bases). Trimming cost V 9 bases and J 0 bases, with 12 bases left between them. CDR1 is MNHEY and CDR2 is SVGAGI in the germline V gene. The CDR3 sequence is 13 residues long. This CDR3 is CASSRENSYEQYF. The DNA of the CDR3 is TGTGCCAGTAGCCGGGAGAACTCCTACGAGCAGTACTTC.

V gene TRBV7-9 combines with J gene TRBJ1-6; tentatively, D is TRBD1 (6 bases). Looked up from germline, CDR1 is SEHNR and CDR2 is FQNEAQ (reference sequence). Trimming left V 4 bases short and J 7 bases short, with 17 bases between. CDR3 length: 16 amino acids. CDR3 bases: TGTGCCAGCAGCTGGGACATATGGGGGATGAATTCACCCCTCCACTTT. Its protein product is CASSWDIWGMNSPLHF.

This clone appeared a few times. The V gene is TRBV27, the J gene TRBJ1-1; TRBD1 might be the D (6 bases). The CDR3 extends over 11 amino acids. Germline CDR1 and CDR2: MNHEY and SMNVEV (reference sequence). Trimming took 6 bases from V and 11 from J, leaving 13 bases between them. The CDR3 is CASRATGQAFF. DNA of the CDR3: TGTGCCAGCAGGGCTACAGGGCAGGCTTTCTTT.

The rearrangement links TRBV4-2 to TRBJ2-5, with 11 bases aligning to TRBD2. The assigned J gene may be wrong: the sequence end matches TRBJ2-7 better. This CDR3 is built from 18 residues. Germline CDR1 and CDR2: LGHNA and YNFKEQ. The CDR3 DNA is TGTGCCAGCAGCCTCACTGAGACTAGCGGGGCTCTCTCCTACGAGCAGTACTTC. Encoded protein: CASSLTETSGALSYEQYF.

The rearrangement joins TRBV11-2 to TRBJ2-7; 11 nucleotides align to TRBD2. This CDR3 has 15 residues. CDR1 is SGHAT and CDR2 is FQNNGV in the germline V gene. After removal of 4 bases from V and 2 bases from J, the junction contained 4 bases not matched to a gene. The chain's CDR3 is CASSSLAGGTYEQYF. The CDR3 region has the DNA TGTGCCAGCAGCTCTCTAGCGGGGGGCACCTACGAGCAGTACTTC.

This clone occurred a few times. The rearrangement uses TRBV27 and TRBJ2-3; no clear D. V lost 6 bases and J lost 1, with 11 bases in between. Germline CDR1 MNHEY, CDR2 SMNVEV (reference sequence). CDR3 length: 14 amino acids. The CDR3 DNA reads as TGTGCCAGCAGCTCCGGGTGGGGCACAGATACGCAGTATTTT. The encoded protein is CASSSGWGTDTQYF.

The chain has TRBV27 and TRBJ2-3; D is unresolved. Trimming removed 6 bases at V and 8 bases at J, with 12 bases between. This CDR3 spans 12 amino acids. CDR1 and CDR2 (germline): MNHEY, SMNVEV (reference sequence). CDR3 region: CASSPTSGTQYF. CDR3 sequence (DNA): TGTGCCAGCAGCCCAACGTCCGGTACGCAGTATTTT.

This clone was counted between two and nine times. This sequence joins TRBV6-1 and TRBJ2-7; 8 bases fit TRBD1. This CDR3 is 15 amino acids long. The ends lost 4 bases at V and 7 bases at J; junction bases unmatched: 12. From germline, CDR1 is MNHNS and CDR2 SASEGT. DNA of the CDR3: TGTGCCAGCAGTGCCGCACCCGGACAGGGCAATGAGCAGTACTTC. This sequence encodes CASSAAPGQGNEQYF.